This is a list of T cell receptor beta chains from one sample in a study of blood T cell repertoires in COVID-19. Produced via immunoSEQ multiplex PCR; TCRdb's table is partial and in-frame only. The sample yields about 270,000 clones, 65% to 90% seen once. Sequenced material: peripheral blood. The receptor set was obtained from a human donor in a cohort sampled during active COVID-19. The CDR3 runs from the conserved cysteine through the conserved F or W. D genes are given only for firm matches. A clone size is listed for some rows: how often the clone was seen (once, few, many), or a class if it is expanded.

size	D	V	J	CDR3	DNA
-	TRBD2	TRBV9	TRBJ2-2	CASSVMGGLVSSGELFF	TGTGCCAGCAGCGTAATGGGGGGACTAGTGAGTTCCGGGGAGCTGTTTTTT
-	-	TRBV28	TRBJ1-2	CASARAGAGYGYTF	TGTGCCAGCGCGAGGGCAGGGGCTGGGTATGGCTACACCTTC
-	-	TRBV6-5	TRBJ1-3	CASSRSGGSGNTIYF	TGTGCCAGCAGTAGATCGGGGGGGTCTGGAAACACCATATATTTT
-	-	TRBV12-3/TRBV12-4	TRBJ2-2	CASSLQGIGELFF	TGTGCCAGCAGTCTACAGGGAATCGGGGAGCTGTTTTTT
-	TRBD1	TRBV27	TRBJ2-5	CASRPGQQETQYF	TGTGCCAGCAGACCGGGACAGCAAGAGACCCAGTACTTC
-	-	TRBV29-1	TRBJ2-5	CSVEEGSETQYF	TGCAGCGTTGAGGAGGGATCAGAGACCCAGTACTTC
-	-	TRBV6-1	TRBJ2-7	CASSDDLAYEQYF	TGTGCCAGCAGTGATGACCTAGCCTACGAGCAGTACTTC
-	TRBD2	TRBV5-1	TRBJ2-5	CASSLGGQETQYF	TGCGCCAGCAGCCTGGGAGGGCAAGAGACCCAGTACTTC
-	-	TRBV4-3	TRBJ1-5	CASSPRQGNQPQHF	TGCGCCAGCAGCCCTCGACAGGGCAATCAGCCCCAGCATTTT
-	TRBD2	TRBV6-2/TRBV6-3	TRBJ2-7	CASSLAASSYEQYF	TGTGCCAGCAGCCTAGCGGCATCTTCCTACGAGCAGTACTTC
-	TRBD2	TRBV7-2	TRBJ2-1	CASSFPGLVSNEQFF	TGTGCCAGCAGCTTTCCCGGACTAGTTAGTAATGAGCAGTTCTTC
-	TRBD1	TRBV19	TRBJ2-2	CASSIYGTGMSGELFF	TGTGCCAGTAGTATTTACGGGACAGGGATGTCCGGGGAGCTGTTTTTT
-	TRBD1	TRBV28	TRBJ1-1	CASSLRTGTATEAFF	TGTGCCAGCAGTTTACGGACAGGGACTGCCACTGAAGCTTTCTTT
-	-	TRBV19	TRBJ2-1	CASKARTDYTYNEQFF	TGTGCCAGTAAAGCCCGGACAGATTATACCTACAATGAGCAGTTCTTC
-	TRBD1	TRBV10-1	TRBJ1-1	CASSWDDKLTGSAFF	TGCGCCAGCAGTTGGGACGACAAACTGACAGGGTCGGCTTTCTTT
-	TRBD1	TRBV27	TRBJ1-1	CASSLSGGNTEAFF	TGTGCCAGCAGTTTATCAGGGGGCAACACTGAAGCTTTCTTT
once	TRBD1	TRBV6-6	TRBJ1-1	CASRPGQGVAEAFF	TGTGCCAGCAGACCGGGACAGGGGGTGGCTGAAGCTTTCTTT
once	TRBD2	TRBV5-1	TRBJ2-7	CASSAGTSGAYEQYF	TGCGCCAGCAGCGCCGGGACTAGCGGAGCCTACGAGCAGTACTTC
-	TRBD2	TRBV5-1	TRBJ2-2	CASSLGTSGTGELFF	TGCGCCAGCAGCCTGGGGACTAGCGGCACCGGGGAGCTGTTTTTT
-	TRBD2	TRBV3-1/TRBV3-2	TRBJ2-3	CASSQDSSGRSDTQYF	TGTGCCAGCAGCCAAGATTCCAGCGGGAGATCAGATACGCAGTATTTT
-	TRBD2	TRBV10-3	TRBJ2-7	CAISDLVAGEKSYEQYF	TGTGCCATCAGTGATTTGGTAGCGGGAGAGAAATCCTACGAGCAGTACTTC
-	-	TRBV27	TRBJ1-2	CATREAFYGYTF	TGTGCCACTCGGGAGGCGTTCTATGGCTACACCTTC
-	-	TRBV18	TRBJ2-6	CASSPILPTGANVLTF	TGTGCCAGCTCACCCATCTTACCTACTGGGGCCAACGTCCTGACTTTC
few	-	TRBV18	TRBJ2-7	CASSQSGGYEQYF	TGTGCCAGCTCACAGAGTGGAGGTTACGAGCAGTACTTC
-	TRBD2	TRBV7-2	TRBJ2-3	CASRGGGTSTDTQYF	TGTGCCAGCCGCGGGGGGGGAACTAGCACAGATACGCAGTATTTT
-	TRBD1	TRBV5-1	TRBJ2-5	CASSSTGATQETQYF	TGCGCCAGCAGCTCGACAGGGGCAACCCAAGAGACCCAGTACTTC
-	-	TRBV28	TRBJ1-5	CASRGRDGAAWWPQHF	TGTGCCAGCAGAGGAAGGGATGGGGCGGCATGGTGGCCCCAGCATTTT